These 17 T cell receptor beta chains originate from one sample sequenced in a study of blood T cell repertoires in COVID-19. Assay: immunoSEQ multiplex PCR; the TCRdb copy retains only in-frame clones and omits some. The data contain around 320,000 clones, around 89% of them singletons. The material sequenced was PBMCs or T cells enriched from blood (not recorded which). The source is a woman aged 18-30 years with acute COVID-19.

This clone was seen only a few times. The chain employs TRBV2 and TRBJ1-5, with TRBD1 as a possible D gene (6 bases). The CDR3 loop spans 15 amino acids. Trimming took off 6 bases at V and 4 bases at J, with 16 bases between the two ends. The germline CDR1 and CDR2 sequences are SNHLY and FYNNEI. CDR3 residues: CASSSSAGENQPQHF. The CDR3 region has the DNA TGTGCCAGCAGCTCTTCGGCAGGGGAAAATCAGCCCCAGCATTTT.

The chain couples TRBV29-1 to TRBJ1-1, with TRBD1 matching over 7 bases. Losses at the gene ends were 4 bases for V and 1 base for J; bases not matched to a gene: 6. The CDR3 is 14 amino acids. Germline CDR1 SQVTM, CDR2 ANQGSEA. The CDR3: CSVAGRQGNTEAFF. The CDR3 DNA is TGCAGCGTTGCCGGTAGACAGGGGAACACTGAAGCTTTCTTT.

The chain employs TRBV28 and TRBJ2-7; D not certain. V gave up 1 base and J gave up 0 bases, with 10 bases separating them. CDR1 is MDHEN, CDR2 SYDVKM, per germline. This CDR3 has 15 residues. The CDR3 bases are TGTGCCAGCAGTTTATCCAGGCAAGCCTCCTACGAGCAGTACTTC. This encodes CASSLSRQASYEQYF.

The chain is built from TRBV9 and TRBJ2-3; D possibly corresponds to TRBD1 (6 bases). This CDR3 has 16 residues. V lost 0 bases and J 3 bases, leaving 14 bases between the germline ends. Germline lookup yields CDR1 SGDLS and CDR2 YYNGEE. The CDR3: CASSVGGVTGTDTQYF. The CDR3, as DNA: TGTGCCAGCAGCGTAGGAGGGGTAACAGGGACAGATACGCAGTATTTT.

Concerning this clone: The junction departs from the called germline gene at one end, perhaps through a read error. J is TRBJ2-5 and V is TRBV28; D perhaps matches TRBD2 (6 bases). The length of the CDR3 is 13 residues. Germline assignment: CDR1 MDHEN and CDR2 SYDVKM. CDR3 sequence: CASSLVGEGGNDF. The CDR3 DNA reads TGTGCCAGCAGTTTGGTAGGGGAAGGAGGGAACGACTTC.

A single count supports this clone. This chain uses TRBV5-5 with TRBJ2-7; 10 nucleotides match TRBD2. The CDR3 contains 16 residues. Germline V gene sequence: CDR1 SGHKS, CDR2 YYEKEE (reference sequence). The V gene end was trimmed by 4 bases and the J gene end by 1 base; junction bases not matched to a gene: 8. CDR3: CASSIGLAETSYEQYF. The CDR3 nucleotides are TGTGCCAGCAGCATAGGACTAGCGGAGACTTCCTACGAGCAGTACTTC.

The CDR3, as DNA: TGCGCCAGCAGTGGTACCCTCGGCGGGAGAGCAGATACGCAGTATTTT. Translation: CASSGTLGGRADTQYF. This chain uses TRBV10-1 with TRBJ2-3; TRBD2 matches at 7 bases. CDR1 is WNHNN, CDR2 SYGVQD, per germline (reference sequence). The CDR3 length is 16 residues. J lost 4 bases, V lost 4 bases, and 11 bases had no gene match.

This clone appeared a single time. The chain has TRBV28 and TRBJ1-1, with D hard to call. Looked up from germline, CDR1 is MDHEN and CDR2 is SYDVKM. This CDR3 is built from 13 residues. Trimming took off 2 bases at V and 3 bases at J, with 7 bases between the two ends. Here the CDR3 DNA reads TGTGCCAGCAGTTTACAACAATACACTGAAGCTTTCTTT. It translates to CASSLQQYTEAFF.

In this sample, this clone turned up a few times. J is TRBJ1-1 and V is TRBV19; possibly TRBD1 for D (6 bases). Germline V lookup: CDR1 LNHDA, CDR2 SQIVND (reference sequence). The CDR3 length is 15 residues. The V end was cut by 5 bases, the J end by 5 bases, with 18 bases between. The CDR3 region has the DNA TGTGCCAGTAGTTTCACGACAGGATGGGGGACTGAAGCTTTCTTT. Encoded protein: CASSFTTGWGTEAFF.

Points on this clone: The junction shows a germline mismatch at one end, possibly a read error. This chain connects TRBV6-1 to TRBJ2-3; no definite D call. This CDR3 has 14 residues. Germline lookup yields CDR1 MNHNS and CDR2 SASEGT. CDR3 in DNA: TGTGCCAGCAGGGAAGGGATTAGCCCAGATACGCAGTATTTT. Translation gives CASREGISPDTQYF.

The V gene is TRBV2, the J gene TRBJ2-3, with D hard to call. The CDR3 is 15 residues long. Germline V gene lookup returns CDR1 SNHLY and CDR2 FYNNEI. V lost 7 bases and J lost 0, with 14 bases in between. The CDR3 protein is CASTVFEMSTDTQYF. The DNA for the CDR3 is TGTGCCAGCACGGTTTTTGAGATGAGCACAGATACGCAGTATTTT.

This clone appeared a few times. DNA for the CDR3: TGTGCCAGCAGTTCCCGACTAGTATTCAATGAGCAGTTCTTC. Translating gives CASSSRLVFNEQFF. The J gene is TRBJ2-1, the V gene TRBV27, with D perhaps matching TRBD2 (6 bases). The length of the CDR3 is 14 residues. The V gene's germline CDR1 is MNHEY and CDR2 SMNVEV (reference sequence). V lost 4 bases and J lost 6, with 13 bases in between.

The DNA for the CDR3 is TGTGTTGTAGCGGGACGGGCCTACAATGAGCAGTTCTTC. Amino acids: CVVAGRAYNEQFF. The genes are TRBV27 and TRBJ2-1; 8 positions match TRBD2. Germline V gene data show CDR1 as MNHEY and CDR2 as SMNVEV (reference sequence). The CDR3 consists of 13 residues.

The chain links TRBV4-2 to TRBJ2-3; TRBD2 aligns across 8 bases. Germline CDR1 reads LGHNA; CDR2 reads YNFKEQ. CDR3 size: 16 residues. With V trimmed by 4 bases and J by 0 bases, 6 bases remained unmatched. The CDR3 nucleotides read TGTGCCAGCAGCCGGACTAGCAGTCTTAGCACAGATACGCAGTATTTT. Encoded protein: CASSRTSSLSTDTQYF.

The CDR3 here is CASSQILQGPAIYF. The CDR3 coding sequence is TGTGCCAGCAGCCAGATACTACAGGGCCCGGCCATATATTTT. The J gene is TRBJ1-3, the V gene TRBV3-1 (or the pseudogene TRBV3-2), with D perhaps TRBD1 (6 bases). Trimming stripped 3 bases from V and 11 bases from J, with 17 bases between. The V gene's germline CDR1 is LGHDT and CDR2 YNNKEL (reference sequence). This CDR3 spans 14 amino acids.

The CDR3 DNA is TGTGCCACCAGTGATAGACTAGTGGGAGAGACCCAGTACTTC. Its translation is CATSDRLVGETQYF. V usage is TRBV24-1 and J usage is TRBJ2-5; weak D call: TRBD2 (6 bases). This CDR3 has 14 residues. CDR1 is KGHDR, CDR2 SFDVKD, per germline. Trimming pared 3 bases from V and 4 bases from J, leaving 11 bases between.

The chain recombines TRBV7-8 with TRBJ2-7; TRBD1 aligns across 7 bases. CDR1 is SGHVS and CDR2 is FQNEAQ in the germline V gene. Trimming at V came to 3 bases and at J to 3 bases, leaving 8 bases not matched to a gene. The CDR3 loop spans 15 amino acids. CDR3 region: CASSLTGYDDYEQYF. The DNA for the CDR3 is TGTGCCAGCAGCTTGACAGGGTACGATGACTACGAGCAGTACTTC.